The 32 T cell receptor beta chains presented below share a single source sample, sequenced in a study of blood T cell repertoires in COVID-19. Produced via immunoSEQ multiplex PCR; TCRdb's table is partial and in-frame only. The sample lists 320,000 or so clones, about 87% occurring once. What was sequenced was PBMCs or T cells enriched from blood (not recorded which). All receptors come from a man aged 25 to 40 who had recovered from COVID-19.

The genes are TRBV10-2 and TRBJ2-1; TRBD2 matches 12 bases. This CDR3 is 15 amino acids long. After removal of 7 bases from V and 7 bases from J, the junction contained 8 bases not matched to a gene. Germline CDR1 and CDR2: WSHSY and SAAADI. CDR3 region: CASIVGLAGSNEQFF. DNA of the CDR3: TGCGCCAGCATCGTCGGACTAGCGGGGTCGAATGAGCAGTTCTTC.

The gene calls are TRBV5-5 and TRBJ1-2; weak D call: TRBD1 (5 bases). There are 15 residues in the CDR3. Trimming cost V 0 bases and J 2 bases, with 11 bases left between them. Germline CDR1 reads SGHKS; CDR2 reads YYEKEE (reference sequence). CDR3 DNA: TGTGCCAGCAGCTTGGCGGGCAGGGCCAACTATGGCTACACCTTC. It is translated as CASSLAGRANYGYTF.

This rearrangement joins TRBV10-1 to TRBJ2-7, with 9 positions matching TRBD1. CDR1 WNHNN and CDR2 SYGVQD come from the germline V gene (reference sequence). With V trimmed by 3 bases and J by 0 bases, 12 bases remained unmatched. CDR3 length: 18 residues. As DNA, the CDR3 is TGCGCCAGCAGTGACCGTCCCGGGACAGGGTCGATCTCCTACGAGCAGTACTTC. This codes for CASSDRPGTGSISYEQYF.

The V gene is TRBV24-1, the J gene TRBJ2-5, with D possibly matching TRBD2 (5 bases). Trimming left V 5 bases short and J 5 bases short, with 17 bases between. Germline V gene sequence: CDR1 KGHDR, CDR2 SFDVKD. This CDR3 has 15 residues. DNA for the CDR3: TGTGCCACCAGTGCGTCATCGGGGTCTAGGGAGACCCAGTACTTC. Residues: CATSASSGSRETQYF.

V gene TRBV5-1 combines with J gene TRBJ1-3; the match to TRBD1 covers 7 bases. The CDR3 is made up of 16 amino acids. With V trimmed by 4 bases and J by 2 bases, 9 bases remained unmatched. The germline V gene has CDR1 SGHRS and CDR2 YFSETQ. The CDR3 DNA follows: TGCGCCAGCAGCCTCCAGGGGGGCAGCGCTGGAAACACCATATATTTT. Encoded protein: CASSLQGGSAGNTIYF.

The chain joins TRBV7-9 to TRBJ1-4; D not certain. Germline values: CDR1 SEHNR, CDR2 FQNEAQ (reference sequence). Between the trimmed V and J ends, which lost 4 bases and 14 bases, there was a span of 11 bases. CDR3 size: 11 residues. The CDR3 coding sequence is TGTGCCAGCAGCTCCGGCGGGTGGCTGTTTTTT. Translation gives CASSSGGWLFF.

The rearrangement joins TRBV4-2 to TRBJ2-3; TRBD2 matches at 8 bases. The CDR3 spans 16 residues. Trimming took 3 bases from V and 6 from J; bases not matched to a gene: 11. CDR1 and CDR2 (germline): LGHNA, YNFKEQ. The CDR3 sequence: CASSQFAGGGYDTQYF. In DNA form, the CDR3 reads TGTGCCAGCAGCCAGTTCGCGGGGGGAGGCTACGATACGCAGTATTTT.

This chain uses TRBV27 with TRBJ1-1; 9 bases are a match to TRBD1. After removal of 8 bases from V and 8 bases from J, the junction contained 9 bases not matched to a gene. This CDR3 is built from 13 residues. Germline V CDR1 and CDR2: MNHEY, SMNVEV (reference sequence). The chain's CDR3 is CASSGQGLLEAFF. The CDR3 DNA sequence: TGTGCCAGCTCTGGACAGGGGCTCTTGGAAGCTTTCTTT.

The CDR3: CASSLPALGGGELFF. CDR3 DNA sequence: TGTGCCAGCAGTTTACCCGCCCTAGGGGGCGGGGAGCTGTTTTTT. The chain recombines TRBV28 with TRBJ2-2; the D gene is possibly TRBD1 (6 bases). Germline V gene data show CDR1 as MDHEN and CDR2 as SYDVKM. V was trimmed by 2 bases and J by 7 bases, leaving 14 bases between them. The CDR3 has 15 amino acids.

The J gene is TRBJ1-1, the V gene TRBV2; D is perhaps TRBD1 (6 bases). CDR1 SNHLY and CDR2 FYNNEI come from the germline V gene. Trimming shortened V by 6 bases and J by 5 bases, and 13 bases separated the two germline ends. The CDR3 totals 13 residues. CDR3 sequence reads: CASSMQGWTEAFF. The CDR3 nucleotides read TGTGCCAGCAGCATGCAGGGGTGGACTGAAGCTTTCTTT.

The rearrangement uses TRBV3-1 (or the pseudogene TRBV3-2) and TRBJ2-1; 7 nucleotides match TRBD2. The CDR3 consists of 16 residues. Germline V lookup: CDR1 LGHDT, CDR2 YNNKEL (reference sequence). The trim removed 4 bases at V and 3 bases at J, leaving 9 bases unmatched. CDR3 in amino acids: CASSPYGLAVYNEQFF. The CDR3 DNA follows: TGTGCCAGCAGCCCTTATGGCCTAGCGGTCTACAATGAGCAGTTCTTC.

The V gene is TRBV13, the J gene TRBJ2-5; tentative D call: TRBD2 (7 bases). The ends were cut back, 1 base at V and 5 bases at J, with 11 bases in the middle. Germline V CDR1 and CDR2: PRHDT, FYEKMQ (reference sequence). This CDR3 comprises 14 residues. The CDR3 DNA sequence: TGTGCCAGCAGCTTAGCGGGGGGCCCTGAGACCCAGTACTTC. Translating it yields CASSLAGGPETQYF.

V gene TRBV15 combines with J gene TRBJ2-5; a weak D match, TRBD2 (6 bases). The V gene's germline CDR1 is LNHNV and CDR2 YYDKDF (reference sequence). V lost 3 bases and J 4 bases, leaving 15 bases between the germline ends. The CDR3 covers 15 residues. The CDR3 sequence: CATSSGTQTSETQYF. CDR3 in DNA: TGTGCCACCAGCAGCGGGACTCAAACCTCAGAGACCCAGTACTTC.

This clone appeared once. The chain is built from TRBV6-5 and TRBJ2-6; D gene uncertain. CDR3 length: 12 residues. V was pared by 2 bases and J by 12 bases, with 8 bases between. Germline V gene data show CDR1 as MNHEY and CDR2 as SVGAGI. The CDR3 sequence: CASSYGSGVLTF. Written as DNA, the CDR3 is TGTGCCAGCAGTTACGGCTCGGGCGTCCTGACTTTC.

The genes are TRBV5-1 and TRBJ1-2; 8 nucleotides line up with TRBD1. Germline CDR1 and CDR2: SGHRS and YFSETQ. V lost 4 bases and J lost 10; bases outside the gene matches: 9. The CDR3 length is 13 residues. The CDR3: CASSTGQAAPYTF. The CDR3 bases are TGCGCCAGCAGCACGGGACAGGCAGCCCCCTACACCTTC.

V usage is TRBV24-1 and J usage is TRBJ1-3; a weak D match, TRBD1 (6 bases). CDR1 KGHDR and CDR2 SFDVKD come from the germline V gene. V gave up 4 bases and J gave up 2 bases, with 11 bases separating them. This CDR3 is 15 amino acids long. The CDR3 DNA is TGTGCCACCAGTGACCCCAGGGGAACTGGAAACACCATATATTTT. As protein: CATSDPRGTGNTIYF.

CDR3 protein: CAWSVPTALSGNTIYF. For the CDR3, the DNA is TGTGCCTGGAGTGTCCCGACAGCCCTCTCTGGAAACACCATATATTTT. J is TRBJ1-3 and V is TRBV30; perhaps TRBD1 as D (5 bases). V was cut by 0 bases and J by 0 bases, with 12 bases left in between. The CDR3 has 16 amino acids. The germline CDR1 and CDR2 sequences are GTSNPN and SVGIG (reference sequence).

This clone was recorded once. The gene calls are TRBV5-4 and TRBJ2-2; 8 bases line up with TRBD2. V gave up 1 base and J gave up 1 base; unmatched junction bases: 0. The V gene's germline CDR1 is SGHNT and CDR2 YYREEE (reference sequence). CDR3 length: 15 residues. Written as DNA, the CDR3 is TGTGCCAGCAGCTTGAGCGGGGGGAACACCGGGGAGCTGTTTTTT. This codes for CASSLSGGNTGELFF.

The chain is built from TRBV2 and TRBJ2-2; tentatively, D is TRBD1 (5 bases). Trimming shortened V by 5 bases and J by 3 bases, and 16 bases separated the two germline ends. CDR3 length equals 16 residues. Per germline, CDR1 SNHLY and CDR2 FYNNEI. The CDR3 protein is CASSLTGFEHTGELFF. CDR3 DNA sequence: TGTGCCAGCAGTTTAACAGGATTCGAACACACCGGGGAGCTGTTTTTT.

The genes are TRBV5-1 and TRBJ1-6; 7 positions agree with TRBD1. In germline, CDR1 is SGHRS, CDR2 YFSETQ. The CDR3 covers 15 residues. Trimming cost V 1 base and J 5 bases; bases outside gene matches: 3. CDR3 amino acids: CASSLLGQDNSPLHF. For the CDR3, the DNA is TGCGCCAGCAGCTTGCTTGGACAGGATAATTCACCCCTCCACTTT.

The chain has TRBV2 and TRBJ1-6; possible D gene TRBD1, 6 bases. This CDR3 is 15 amino acids long. Germline loops: CDR1 SNHLY, CDR2 FYNNEI. V was cut by 6 bases and J by 1 base, with 10 bases left in between. The CDR3 bases are TGTGCCAGCAGGGACGGACAGTCCTATAATTCACCCCTCCACTTT. This sequence encodes CASRDGQSYNSPLHF.

V gene TRBV12-3 or TRBV12-4 combines with J gene TRBJ1-2; 7 nucleotides agree with TRBD1. The ends lost 5 bases at V and 4 bases at J; junction bases unmatched: 4. This CDR3 region has 13 residues. In DNA form, the CDR3 reads TGTGCCAGCAGTCGACAGGGCGGCTATGGCTACACCTTC. Its translation is CASSRQGGYGYTF.

The chain links TRBV19 to TRBJ2-5; TRBD1 aligns across 7 bases. The V gene end was trimmed by 5 bases and the J gene end by 7 bases; junction bases not matched to a gene: 19. The CDR3 covers 17 residues. Germline V CDR1 and CDR2: LNHDA, SQIVND (reference sequence). The CDR3 nucleotides read TGTGCCAGTAGTGTCCACCCGGGGACAGCAAGAGATTGGACCCAGTACTTC. The encoded protein is CASSVHPGTARDWTQYF.

The CDR3 coding sequence is TGTGCCAGCTCTCGACAGGGCGCGCATAATGAAAAACTGTTTTTT. It specifies CASSRQGAHNEKLFF. The rearrangement joins TRBV18 to TRBJ1-4; 7 bases are shared with TRBD1. Germline CDR1 KGHSH, CDR2 LQKENI. CDR3 length equals 15 residues. The trim removed 6 bases at V and 4 bases at J, leaving 8 bases unmatched. Full variable domain (missing parts from reference TRBV18 and TRBJ1-4): NAGVMQNPRHLVRRRGQEARLRCSPMKGHSHVYWYRQLPEEGLKFMVYLQKENIIDESGMPKERFSAEFPKEGPSILRIQQVVRGDSAAYFCASSRQGAHNEKLFFGSGTQLSVL.

This sequence joins TRBV27 and TRBJ2-3; TRBD1 matches at 9 bases. Trimming at V came to 4 bases and at J to 3 bases, leaving 8 bases not matched to a gene. CDR3 size: 16 residues. Germline V gene lookup returns CDR1 MNHEY and CDR2 SMNVEV (reference sequence). The CDR3 region has the DNA TGTGCCAGCAGTTCGAGGACAGGGGTTTTTACAGATACGCAGTATTTT. Translated, it gives CASSSRTGVFTDTQYF.

This chain joins TRBV14 and TRBJ2-3; tentatively, D is TRBD2 (6 bases). CDR1 is SGHDN and CDR2 is FVKESK in the germline V gene. The CDR3 extends over 14 amino acids. The V and J ends lost 3 bases and 4 bases respectively, with 11 bases between them. This chain's CDR3 is CASSQTSRSDTQYF. In nucleotides, the CDR3 is TGTGCCAGCAGCCAGACTAGTCGGTCAGATACGCAGTATTTT. The whole variable domain, filled in from reference TRBV14 and TRBJ2-3, reads EAGVTQFPSHSVIEKGQTVTLRCDPISGHDNLYWYRRVMGKEIKFLLHFVKESKQDESGMPNNRFLAERTGGTYSTLKVQPAELEDSGVYFCASSQTSRSDTQYFGPGTRLTVL.

The CDR3 DNA is TGTGCCAGCAGCTCAAGTATGAGGGCGTGGGACGAGCAGTACTTC. Residues: CASSSSMRAWDEQYF. The rearrangement joins TRBV7-8 to TRBJ2-7; TRBD2 is a possible D gene (5 bases). V shed 4 bases and J shed 5 bases, with 18 bases lying between them. CDR1 SGHVS and CDR2 FQNEAQ come from the germline V gene. The CDR3 consists of 15 residues.

The rearrangement links TRBV5-5 to TRBJ1-6; perhaps TRBD1 as D (6 bases). V gave up 2 bases and J gave up 8 bases, with 8 bases separating them. The germline CDR1 and CDR2 sequences are SGHKS and YYEKEE (reference sequence). The CDR3 has 13 residues. The CDR3, as DNA: TGTGCCAGCAGCTTTCCAGGGGATTCACCCCTCCACTTT. Its translation is CASSFPGDSPLHF.

The CDR3 loop reads CASGTGANIQYF. The DNA for the CDR3 is TGTGCCAGCGGGACAGGGGCAAACATTCAGTACTTC. The chain is built from TRBV6-5 and TRBJ2-4; 10 bases line up with TRBD1. CDR1 and CDR2 (germline): MNHEY, SVGAGI. V was pared by 8 bases and J by 6 bases, with 1 base of the junction left unmatched. This CDR3 region has 12 residues.

The chain joins TRBV28 to TRBJ1-6, with D possibly being TRBD1 (5 bases). V lost 1 base and J lost 6, with 13 bases in between. Per the germline V gene, CDR1 is MDHEN and CDR2 is SYDVKM. This CDR3 is 16 amino acids long. The CDR3 sequence: CASSLSPAGRNSPLHF. DNA for the CDR3: TGTGCCAGCAGTTTATCGCCGGCGGGGCGTAATTCACCCCTCCACTTT.

This chain joins TRBV10-3 and TRBJ1-6; TRBD1 agrees at 10 bases. V was pared by 6 bases and J by 6 bases, with 2 bases of the junction left unmatched. The germline gives CDR1 ENHRY, CDR2 SYGVKD. The CDR3 covers 14 residues. In DNA, the CDR3 is TGTGCCATCAGCCGGGACAGGGGTAATTCACCCCTCCACTTT. Translation: CAISRDRGNSPLHF.

This chain connects TRBV3-1 (or the pseudogene TRBV3-2) to TRBJ1-3; D might be TRBD1 (6 bases). Trimming took 1 base from V and 6 from J, leaving 13 bases between them. CDR3 length: 15 residues. CDR1 is LGHDT and CDR2 is YNNKEL in the germline V gene (reference sequence). The CDR3 nucleotides are TGTGCCAGCAGCCAAGCCAAAAAGGGGGTAAACACCATATATTTT. Amino acid sequence: CASSQAKKGVNTIYF.